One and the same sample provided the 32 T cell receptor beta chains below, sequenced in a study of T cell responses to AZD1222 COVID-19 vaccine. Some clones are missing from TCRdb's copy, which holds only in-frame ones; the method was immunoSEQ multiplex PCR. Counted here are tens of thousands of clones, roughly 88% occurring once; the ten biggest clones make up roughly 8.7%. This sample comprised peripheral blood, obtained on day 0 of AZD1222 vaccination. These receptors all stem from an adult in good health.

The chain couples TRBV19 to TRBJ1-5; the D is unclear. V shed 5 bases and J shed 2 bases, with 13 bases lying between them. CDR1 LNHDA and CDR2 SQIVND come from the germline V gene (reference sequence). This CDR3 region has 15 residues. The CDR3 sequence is CASSGGLVGNQPQHF. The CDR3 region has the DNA TGTGCCAGTAGTGGTGGACTCGTAGGCAATCAGCCCCAGCATTTT.

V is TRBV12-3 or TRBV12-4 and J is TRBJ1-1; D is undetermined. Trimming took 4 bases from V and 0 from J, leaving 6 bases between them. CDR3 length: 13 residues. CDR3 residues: CASSSQVNTEAFF. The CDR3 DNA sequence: TGTGCCAGCAGTTCTCAGGTGAACACTGAAGCTTTCTTT.

The CDR3 here is CASRQPGNTIYF. The CDR3, as DNA: TGTGCCAGCAGGCAGCCCGGAAACACCATATATTTT. The V and J genes are TRBV2 and TRBJ1-3; D is undetermined. The CDR3 runs 12 residues. Trimming took off 6 bases at V and 4 bases at J, with 7 bases between the two ends. CDR1 is SNHLY and CDR2 is FYNNEI in the germline V gene.

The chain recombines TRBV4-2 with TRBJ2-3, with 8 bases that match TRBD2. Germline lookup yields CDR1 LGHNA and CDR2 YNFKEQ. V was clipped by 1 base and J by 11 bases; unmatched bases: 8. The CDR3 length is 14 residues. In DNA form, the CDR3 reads TGTGCCAGCAGCCAAGGTTCTTCGGCGGGGGGGCAGTATTTT. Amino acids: CASSQGSSAGGQYF.

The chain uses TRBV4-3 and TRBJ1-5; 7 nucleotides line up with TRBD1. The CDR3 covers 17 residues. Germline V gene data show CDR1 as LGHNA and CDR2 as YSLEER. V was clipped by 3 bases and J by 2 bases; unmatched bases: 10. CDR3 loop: CASSQPSHRGGNQPQHF. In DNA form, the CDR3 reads TGCGCCAGCAGCCAGCCATCGCACAGGGGTGGCAATCAGCCCCAGCATTTT.

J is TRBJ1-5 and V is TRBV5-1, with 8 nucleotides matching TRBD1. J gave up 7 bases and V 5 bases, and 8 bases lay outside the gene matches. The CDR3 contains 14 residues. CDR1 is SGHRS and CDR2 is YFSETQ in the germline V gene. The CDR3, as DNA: TGCGCCAGCAGTTGGGGGACAGGTGGACAGCCCCAGCATTTT. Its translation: CASSWGTGGQPQHF.

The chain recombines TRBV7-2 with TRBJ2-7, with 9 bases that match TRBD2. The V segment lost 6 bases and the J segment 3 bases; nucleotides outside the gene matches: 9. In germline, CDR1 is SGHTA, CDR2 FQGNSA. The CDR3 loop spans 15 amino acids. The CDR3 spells CASSFAGGGSYEQYF. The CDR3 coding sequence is TGTGCCAGCAGTTTTGCGGGAGGGGGGAGCTACGAGCAGTACTTC.

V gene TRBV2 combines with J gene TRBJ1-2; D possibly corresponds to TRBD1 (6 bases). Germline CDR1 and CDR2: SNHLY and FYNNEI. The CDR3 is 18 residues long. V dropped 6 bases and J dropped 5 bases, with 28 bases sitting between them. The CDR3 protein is CASREFVLGANLKYGYTF. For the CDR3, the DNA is TGTGCCAGCAGAGAATTTGTGTTGGGGGCCAATCTCAAATATGGCTACACCTTC.

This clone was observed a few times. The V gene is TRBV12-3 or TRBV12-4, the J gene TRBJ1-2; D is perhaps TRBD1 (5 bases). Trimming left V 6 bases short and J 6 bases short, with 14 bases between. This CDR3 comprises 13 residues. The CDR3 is CASSPTQADGYTF. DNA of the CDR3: TGTGCCAGCAGCCCAACACAGGCGGATGGCTACACCTTC.

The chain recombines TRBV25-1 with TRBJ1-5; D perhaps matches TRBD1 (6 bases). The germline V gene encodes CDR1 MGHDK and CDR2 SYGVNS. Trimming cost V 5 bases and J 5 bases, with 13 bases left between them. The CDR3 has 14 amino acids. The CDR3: CASSQTGRDQPQHF. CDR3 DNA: TGTGCCAGCAGTCAAACAGGGAGAGATCAGCCCCAGCATTTT.

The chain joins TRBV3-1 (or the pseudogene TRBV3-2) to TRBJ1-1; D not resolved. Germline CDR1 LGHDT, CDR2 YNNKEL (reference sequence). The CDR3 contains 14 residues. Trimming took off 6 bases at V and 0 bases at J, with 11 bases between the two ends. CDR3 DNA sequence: TGTGCCAGCAGGGCTGGAGGGATGAACACTGAAGCTTTCTTT. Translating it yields CASRAGGMNTEAFF.

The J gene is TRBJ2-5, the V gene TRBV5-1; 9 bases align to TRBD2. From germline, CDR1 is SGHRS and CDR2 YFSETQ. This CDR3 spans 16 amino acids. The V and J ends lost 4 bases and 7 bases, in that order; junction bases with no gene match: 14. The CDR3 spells CASSPEPGLATATQYF. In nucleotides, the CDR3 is TGCGCCAGCAGCCCGGAGCCGGGACTAGCTACCGCGACCCAGTACTTC.

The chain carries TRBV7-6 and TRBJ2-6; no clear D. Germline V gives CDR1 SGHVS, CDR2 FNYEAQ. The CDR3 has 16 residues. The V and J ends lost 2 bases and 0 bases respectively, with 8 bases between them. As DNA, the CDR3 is TGTGCCAGCAGCTTATTGGGCGACTCTGGGGCCAACGTCCTGACTTTC. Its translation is CASSLLGDSGANVLTF.

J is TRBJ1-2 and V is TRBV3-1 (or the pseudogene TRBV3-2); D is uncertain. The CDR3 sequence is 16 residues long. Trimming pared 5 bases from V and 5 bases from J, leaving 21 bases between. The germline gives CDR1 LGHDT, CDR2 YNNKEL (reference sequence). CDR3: CASSKQLASRAYGYTF. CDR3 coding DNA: TGTGCCAGCAGCAAGCAATTGGCCTCGCGAGCTTATGGCTACACCTTC.

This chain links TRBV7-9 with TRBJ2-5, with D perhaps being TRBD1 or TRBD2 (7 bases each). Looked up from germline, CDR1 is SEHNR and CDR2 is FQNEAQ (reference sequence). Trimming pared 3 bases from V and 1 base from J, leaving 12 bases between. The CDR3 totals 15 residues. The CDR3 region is CASSFPRGGQETQYF. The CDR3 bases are TGTGCCAGCAGCTTCCCCAGGGGGGGCCAAGAGACCCAGTACTTC. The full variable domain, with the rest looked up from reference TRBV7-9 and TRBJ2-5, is DTGVSQNPRHKITKRGQNVTFRCDPISEHNRLYWYRQTLGQGPEFLTYFQNEAQLEKSRLLSDRFSAERPKGSFSTLEIQRTEQGDSAMYLCASSFPRGGQETQYFGPGTRLLVL.

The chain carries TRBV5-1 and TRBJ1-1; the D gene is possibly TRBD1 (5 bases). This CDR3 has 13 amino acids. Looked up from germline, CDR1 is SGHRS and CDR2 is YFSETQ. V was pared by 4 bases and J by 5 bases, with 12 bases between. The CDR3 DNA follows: TGCGCCAGCAGCGAGGGGTTCGAGACTGAAGCTTTCTTT. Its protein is CASSEGFETEAFF.

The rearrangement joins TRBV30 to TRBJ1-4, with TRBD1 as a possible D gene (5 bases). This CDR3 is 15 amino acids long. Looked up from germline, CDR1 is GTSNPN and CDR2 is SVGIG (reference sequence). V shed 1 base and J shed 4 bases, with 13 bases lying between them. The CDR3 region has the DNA TGTGCCTGGAGTGGAAGTGGGGGGATTAATGAAAAACTGTTTTTT. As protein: CAWSGSGGINEKLFF.

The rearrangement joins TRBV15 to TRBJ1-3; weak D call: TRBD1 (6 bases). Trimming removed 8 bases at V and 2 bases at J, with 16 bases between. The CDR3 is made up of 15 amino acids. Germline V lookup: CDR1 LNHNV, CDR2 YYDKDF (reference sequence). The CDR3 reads CATRGARDTGNTIYF. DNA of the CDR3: TGTGCCACCCGAGGGGCTAGGGACACTGGAAACACCATATATTTT.

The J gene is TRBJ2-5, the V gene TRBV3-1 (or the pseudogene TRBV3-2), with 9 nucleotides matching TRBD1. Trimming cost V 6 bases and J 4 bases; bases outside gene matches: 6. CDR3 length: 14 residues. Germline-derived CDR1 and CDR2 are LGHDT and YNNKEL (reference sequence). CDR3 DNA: TGTGCCAGCAGGCGGACAGGGGTATCAGAGACCCAGTACTTC. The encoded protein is CASRRTGVSETQYF.

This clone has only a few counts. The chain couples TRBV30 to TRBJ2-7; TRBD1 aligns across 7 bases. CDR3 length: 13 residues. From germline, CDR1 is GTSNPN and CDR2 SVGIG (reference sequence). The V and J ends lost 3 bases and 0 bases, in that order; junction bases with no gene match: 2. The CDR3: CAWRQGSSYEQYF. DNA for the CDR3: TGTGCCTGGAGACAGGGGAGCTCCTACGAGCAGTACTTC.

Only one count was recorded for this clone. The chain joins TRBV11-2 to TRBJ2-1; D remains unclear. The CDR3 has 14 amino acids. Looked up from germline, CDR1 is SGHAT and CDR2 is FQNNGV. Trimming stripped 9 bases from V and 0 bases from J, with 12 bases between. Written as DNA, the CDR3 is TGTGCCAGTAGAGTTCGAAGCTCCTACAATGAGCAGTTCTTC. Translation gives CASRVRSSYNEQFF.

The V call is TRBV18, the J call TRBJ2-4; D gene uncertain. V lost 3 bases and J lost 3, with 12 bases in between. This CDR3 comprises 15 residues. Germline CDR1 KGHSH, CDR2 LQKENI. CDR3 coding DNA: TGTGCCAGCTCACCCCGGGTTGATGACAAAAACATTCAGTACTTC. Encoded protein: CASSPRVDDKNIQYF. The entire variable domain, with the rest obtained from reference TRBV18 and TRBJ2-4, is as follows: NAGVMQNPRHLVRRRGQEARLRCSPMKGHSHVYWYRQLPEEGLKFMVYLQKENIIDESGMPKERFSAEFPKEGPSILRIQQVVRGDSAAYFCASSPRVDDKNIQYFGAGTRLSVL.

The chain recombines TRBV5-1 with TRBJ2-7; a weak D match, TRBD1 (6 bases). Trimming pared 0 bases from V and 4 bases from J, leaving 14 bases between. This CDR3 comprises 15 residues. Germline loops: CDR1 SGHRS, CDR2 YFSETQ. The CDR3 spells CASSLAAGVGYEQYF. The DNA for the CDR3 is TGCGCCAGCAGCTTGGCCGCAGGGGTAGGGTACGAGCAGTACTTC.

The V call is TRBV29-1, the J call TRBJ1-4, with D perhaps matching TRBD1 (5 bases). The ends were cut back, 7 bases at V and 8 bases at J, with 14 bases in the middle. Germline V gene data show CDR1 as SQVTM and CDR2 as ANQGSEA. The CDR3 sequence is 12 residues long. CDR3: CSGTWGGEKLFF. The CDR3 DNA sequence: TGCAGCGGGACCTGGGGGGGGGAAAAACTGTTTTTT.

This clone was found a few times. CDR3 loop: CASSQSGGPLSTDTQYF. CDR3 DNA sequence: TGCGCCAGCAGCCAAAGCGGGGGCCCGCTTAGCACAGATACGCAGTATTTT. The genes are TRBV4-1 and TRBJ2-3, with 8 nucleotides matching TRBD2. Germline V lookup: CDR1 MGHRA, CDR2 YSYEKL. J lost 0 bases, V lost 2 bases, and 7 bases had no gene match. This CDR3 comprises 17 residues.

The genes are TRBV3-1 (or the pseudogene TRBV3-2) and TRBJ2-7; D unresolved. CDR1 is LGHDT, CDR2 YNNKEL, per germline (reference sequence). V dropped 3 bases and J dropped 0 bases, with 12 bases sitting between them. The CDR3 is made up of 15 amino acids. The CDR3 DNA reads TGTGCCAGCAGCCATACACAAAGGAGCTCCTACGAGCAGTACTTC. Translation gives CASSHTQRSSYEQYF.

In DNA, the CDR3 is TGTGCCAGCTCACCACCCCAGGGGGTGGTTGGCTACACCTTC. Amino acids: CASSPPQGVVGYTF. This chain connects TRBV18 to TRBJ1-2; 7 bases agree with TRBD1. Germline V gene data show CDR1 as KGHSH and CDR2 as LQKENI. V shed 0 bases and J 7 bases; nucleotides not matched to a gene: 5. The CDR3 runs 14 residues.

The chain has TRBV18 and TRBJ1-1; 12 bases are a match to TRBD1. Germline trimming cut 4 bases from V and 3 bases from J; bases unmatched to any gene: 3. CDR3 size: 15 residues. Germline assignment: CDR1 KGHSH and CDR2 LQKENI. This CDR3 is CASSQGQGAYTEAFF. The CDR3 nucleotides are TGTGCCAGCTCACAGGGACAGGGGGCTTACACTGAAGCTTTCTTT. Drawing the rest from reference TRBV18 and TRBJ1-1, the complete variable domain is NAGVMQNPRHLVRRRGQEARLRCSPMKGHSHVYWYRQLPEEGLKFMVYLQKENIIDESGMPKERFSAEFPKEGPSILRIQQVVRGDSAAYFCASSQGQGAYTEAFFGQGTRLTVV.

The CDR3 protein is CASSPWVGTSGRSTYNEQFF. As DNA, the CDR3 is TGCGCCAGCAGCCCTTGGGTAGGGACTAGCGGGAGATCGACCTACAATGAGCAGTTCTTC. The chain combines TRBV5-1 with TRBJ2-1, with 14 bases aligning to TRBD2. Germline values: CDR1 SGHRS, CDR2 YFSETQ. Trimming cost V 4 bases and J 2 bases; bases outside gene matches: 14. The CDR3 loop spans 20 amino acids.

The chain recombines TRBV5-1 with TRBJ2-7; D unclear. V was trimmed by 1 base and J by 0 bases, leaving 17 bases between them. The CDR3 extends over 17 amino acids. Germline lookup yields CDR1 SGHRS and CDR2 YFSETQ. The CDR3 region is CASSLTEITRSSYEQYF. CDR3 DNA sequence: TGCGCCAGCAGCTTGACCGAGATTACCAGGAGCTCCTACGAGCAGTACTTC.

DNA of the CDR3: TGTGCCAGCAGCGCCGTGTCTAGCCAAGAGACCCAGTACTTC. Protein: CASSAVSSQETQYF. The chain carries TRBV2 and TRBJ2-5; D not certain. V gave up 6 bases and J gave up 1 base, with 12 bases separating them. CDR3 length equals 14 residues. The germline V gene encodes CDR1 SNHLY and CDR2 FYNNEI. Looking up the rest from reference TRBV2 and TRBJ2-5 gives the full variable domain: EPEVTQTPSHQVTQMGQEVILRCVPISNHLYFYWYRQILGQKVEFLVSFYNNEISEKSEIFDDQFSVERPDGSNFTLKIRSTKLEDSAMYFCASSAVSSQETQYFGPGTRLLVL.

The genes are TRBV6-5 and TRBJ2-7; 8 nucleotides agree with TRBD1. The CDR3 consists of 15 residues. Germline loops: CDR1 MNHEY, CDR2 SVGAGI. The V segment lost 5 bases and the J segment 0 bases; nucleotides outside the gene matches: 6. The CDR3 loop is CASSLGRGHSYEQYF. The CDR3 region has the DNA TGTGCCAGCAGTCTCGGCAGGGGGCACTCCTACGAGCAGTACTTC.